The clone carrying this T cell receptor (beta chain) has just one count. Profiling relied on immunoSEQ multiplex PCR, and the TCRdb table lists in-frame clones only, not all of them. Here the sample spans roughly 130,000 clones, around 84% being singletons. Patients at the Seattle site were enrolled during active infection and followed longitudinally. The CDR3 has 13 residues. V lost 8 bases to trimming and J lost 3 bases, with 13 bases between them. The germline gives CDR1 SNHLY, CDR2 FYNNEI. The data were taken from a study of blood T cell repertoires in COVID-19. Whole-study context: The analysed material was cDNA or gDNA that came from T cells, B-cell-depleted T cells, or PBMCs.

The V gene is TRBV2, the J gene TRBJ2-5; D unclear. This sequence was found in a man aged 30-40 years with COVID-19, enrolled during active disease. Sequenced sample: peripheral blood. The DNA for the CDR3 is TGTGCCAGCTGGAGACTGGATGAAGAGACCCAGTACTTC. This gives the protein CASWRLDEETQYF.